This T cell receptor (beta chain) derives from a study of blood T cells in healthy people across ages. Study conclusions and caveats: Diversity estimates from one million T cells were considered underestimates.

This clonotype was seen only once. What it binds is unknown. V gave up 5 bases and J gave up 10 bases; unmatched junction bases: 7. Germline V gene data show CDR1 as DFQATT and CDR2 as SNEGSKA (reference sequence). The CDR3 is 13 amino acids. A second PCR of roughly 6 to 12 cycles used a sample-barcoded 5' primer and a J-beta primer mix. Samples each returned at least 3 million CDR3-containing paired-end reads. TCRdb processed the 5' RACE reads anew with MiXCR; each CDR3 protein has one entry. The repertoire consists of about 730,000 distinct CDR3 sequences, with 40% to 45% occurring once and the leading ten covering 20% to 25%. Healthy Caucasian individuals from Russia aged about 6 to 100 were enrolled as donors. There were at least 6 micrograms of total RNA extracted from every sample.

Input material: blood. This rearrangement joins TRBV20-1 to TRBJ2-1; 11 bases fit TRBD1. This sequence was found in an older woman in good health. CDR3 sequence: CSALDRGLREQFF. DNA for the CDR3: TGCAGTGCTTTGGACAGGGGGCTCAGAGAGCAGTTCTTC.